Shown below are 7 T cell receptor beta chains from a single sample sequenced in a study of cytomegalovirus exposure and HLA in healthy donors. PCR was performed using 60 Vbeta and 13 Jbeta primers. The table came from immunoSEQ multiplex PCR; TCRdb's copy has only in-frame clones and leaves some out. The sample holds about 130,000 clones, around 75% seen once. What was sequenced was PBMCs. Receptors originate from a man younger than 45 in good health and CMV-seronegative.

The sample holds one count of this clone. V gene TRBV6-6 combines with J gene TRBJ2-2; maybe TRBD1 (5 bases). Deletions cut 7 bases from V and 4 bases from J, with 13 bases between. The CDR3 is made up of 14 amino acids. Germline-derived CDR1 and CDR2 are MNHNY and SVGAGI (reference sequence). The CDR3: CASTSPRGTGELFF. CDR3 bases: TGTGCCAGCACATCCCCAAGGGGCACCGGGGAGCTGTTTTTT.

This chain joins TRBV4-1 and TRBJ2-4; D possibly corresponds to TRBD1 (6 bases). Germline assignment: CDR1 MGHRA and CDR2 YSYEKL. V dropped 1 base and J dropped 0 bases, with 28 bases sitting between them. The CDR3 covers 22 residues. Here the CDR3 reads CASSQVAGKGTFSSGAKNIQYF. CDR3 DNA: TGCGCCAGCAGCCAAGTGGCTGGGAAGGGGACATTCTCATCCGGAGCCAAAAACATTCAGTACTTC.

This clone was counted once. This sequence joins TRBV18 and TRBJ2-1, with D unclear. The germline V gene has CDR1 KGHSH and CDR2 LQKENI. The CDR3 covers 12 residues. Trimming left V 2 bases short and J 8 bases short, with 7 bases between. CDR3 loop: CASSPGNYEQFF. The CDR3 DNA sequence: TGTGCCAGCTCACCAGGTAACTATGAGCAGTTCTTC.

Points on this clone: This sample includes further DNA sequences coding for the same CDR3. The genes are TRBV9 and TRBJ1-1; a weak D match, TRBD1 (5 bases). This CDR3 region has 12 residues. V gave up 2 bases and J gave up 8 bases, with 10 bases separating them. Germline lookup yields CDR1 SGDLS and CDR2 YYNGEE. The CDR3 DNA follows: TGTGCCAGCAGCGTGCCCCCAGGGGAAGCTTTCTTT. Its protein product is CASSVPPGEAFF. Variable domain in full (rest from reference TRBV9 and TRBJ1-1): DSGVTQTPKHLITATGQRVTLRCSPRSGDLSVYWYQQSLDQGLQFLIQYYNGEERAKGNILERFSAQQFPDLHSELNLSSLELGDSALYFCASSVPPGEAFFGQGTRLTVV.

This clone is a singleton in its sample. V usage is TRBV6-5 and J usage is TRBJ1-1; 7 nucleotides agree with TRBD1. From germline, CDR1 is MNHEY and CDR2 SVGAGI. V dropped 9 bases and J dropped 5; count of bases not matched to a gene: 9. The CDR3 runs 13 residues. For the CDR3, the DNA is TGTGCCAGAAGACCGACAGGGAGGACTGAAGCTTTCTTT. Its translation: CARRPTGRTEAFF.

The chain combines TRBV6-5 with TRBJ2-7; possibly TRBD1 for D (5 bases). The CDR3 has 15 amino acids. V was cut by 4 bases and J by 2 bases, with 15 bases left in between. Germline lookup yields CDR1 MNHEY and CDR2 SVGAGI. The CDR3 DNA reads TGTGCCAGCAGTTTAACAGGTTATGGCCCCTACGAGCAGTACTTC. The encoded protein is CASSLTGYGPYEQYF.

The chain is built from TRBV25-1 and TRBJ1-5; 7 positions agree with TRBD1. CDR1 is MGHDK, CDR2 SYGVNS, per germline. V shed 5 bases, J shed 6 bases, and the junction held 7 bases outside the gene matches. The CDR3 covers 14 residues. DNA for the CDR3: TGTGCCAGCAGTCCCGGGACAGTCACTCAGCCCCAGCATTTT. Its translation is CASSPGTVTQPQHF.